This TCR beta chain emerged from a study of blood T cell repertoires in COVID-19 (dated by TCRdb to about 2020). For context, the study as a whole: Samples from collaborators originated in the United States, Italy and Spain and spanned both the acute and convalescent phases of COVID-19. The material from the prospective study consisted of cDNA or gDNA derived from T cells, B-cell-depleted T cells, or PBMCs. The dataset comprised deeply sampled blood TCRbeta repertoires from subjects exposed to, actively infected with, or recovered from COVID-19. A freely available public database, intended as a resource for researchers studying the immune response to SARS-CoV-2, is where the repertoires were released. The samples were drawn from the first 160 participants of the ongoing ImmuneRACE study and from over a thousand subjects provided by 6 global collaborators. Nearly every sample came with metadata listing a de-identified subject ID, COVID-19 status, age in years and sex. Where HLA class I and class II types were available, the types were taken from metadata supplied by the sample provider, not from assay-based typing.

Here is what the overall study found, with its caveats: How much clinical and demographic metadata was included differed by source and by participant, and the metadata was provided uncurated.

TCRbeta CDR3 regions were amplified from genomic DNA by means of the immunoSEQ Assay, a bias-controlled multiplex PCR. On the authors' methods: Nucleated cell counts per sample were estimated from amplification of reference gene primers within the assay. Sequence reads were collapsed and filtered to measure the absolute abundance of every unique TCRbeta CDR3 rearrangement. For each sample, productive Simpson clonality was calculated by taking the square root of Simpson's diversity index across productive rearrangements. Entries here come from immuneACCESS through TCRdb and include only in-frame sequences with V and J called. Some clones fail to appear in such tables; in the studies checked, an unresolved V gene covers under half of the shortfall, and the cause of the remainder is unknown. That table furnishes V, J and clone size, whereas the DNA furnished D and trimming. The sample data list around 200,000 clones, and about 87% of these were observed just once. The ten largest account for roughly 0.9% of the sample.

The CDR3, from cysteine to phenylalanine, totals 15 residues. Of all the DNA, just the CDR3 is kept, 45 bases in frame from base 1. From a lookup of the germline V gene, CDR1 and CDR2 are SGHVS and FNYEAQ. Trimming takes 4 bases off V and 3 bases off J; junction bases not matched to a gene: 6. To note about this clone: No cognate antigen has been identified for it. Per-base qualities were not stored, and no clone one base away is much larger.

A second Seattle source provided samples from volunteer blood donors who had recovered from COVID-19. Each collaborating institution followed its own protocols to collect whole blood in K2EDTA tubes. For TCRbeta analysis, collaborators shipped samples as frozen whole blood, isolated PBMCs, or DNA extracted from either of those sample types. Sequencing was carried out using peripheral blood. The origin of this receptor is a woman aged 18-35 years who had recovered from COVID-19. The chain uses TRBV7-6 and TRBJ2-1, and 7 junctional nucleotides match TRBD1. CDR3 sequence: CASSSNRDSYNEQFF. The DNA reads TGTGCCAGCAGCTCAAACCGGGACAGCTACAATGAGCAGTTCTTC.